This TCR beta chain was observed in a study of cytomegalovirus exposure and HLA in healthy donors. Study-wide findings and caveats: From TCR beta sequences, most subjects' HLA-A and HLA-B alleles were reportedly predicted accurately.

A multiplex PCR was run with 60 Vbeta primers and 13 Jbeta primers. The method was immunoSEQ multiplex PCR; TCRdb's version includes in-frame clones alone and lacks a portion of them. This table holds around 170,000 clones, about 81% found once. This CDR3 region has 16 residues. CDR1 MGHRA and CDR2 YSYEKL come from the germline V gene. With V trimmed by 4 bases and J by 7 bases, 10 bases remained unmatched. A remark on this clone: Its specificity is not known.

The sequenced material came from PBMCs. V and J are TRBV4-1 and TRBJ2-1, with TRBD2 matching 10 bases. This TCR was recovered from a middle-aged man in good health and CMV-seronegative. The DNA of the CDR3 is TGCGCCAGCAGCCCAGAACTAGCGGGATCGGGAAATGAGCAGTTCTTC. Its translation: CASSPELAGSGNEQFF.